This T cell receptor beta chain derives from a study of blood T cell repertoires in COVID-19. Study details: The analysed material was cDNA or gDNA that came from T cells, B-cell-depleted T cells, or PBMCs.

Methods used by the authors: Quantification of nucleated cells was approximated via reference gene primer amplification. Using immunoSEQ multiplex PCR, the repertoire was profiled, and TCRdb retains in-frame clones only, with some absent. The DNA was the basis for D and trimming; V, J and clone size are from that table. Here the sample spans 500,000 or so clones, about nine tenths being singletons. After removal of 2 bases from V and 2 bases from J, the junction contained 10 bases not matched to a gene. This CDR3 comprises 19 residues. Germline V gene sequence: CDR1 SGHVS, CDR2 FQNEAQ. Adults between roughly 18 and 95 years of age took part from about two dozen US areas.

V is TRBV7-8 and J is TRBJ1-5; TRBD1 matches 12 bases. The sequencing sample was made of PBMCs or T cells enriched from blood (not recorded which). The source of this sequence is a woman in her late teens or twenties who had recovered from COVID-19. The CDR3 spells CASSLWLGTGGGGNQPQHF. The CDR3 DNA sequence: TGTGCCAGCAGCTTATGGTTAGGGACAGGGGGCGGTGGCAATCAGCCCCAGCATTTT.